A selection of T cell receptor beta chains follows, all from one sample in a study of shared clonotypes between healthy human individuals. This table comes from immunoSEQ multiplex PCR, and its TCRdb copy is limited to in-frame clones, with some not included. The table lists about 2 million clones, over 85% of them singletons. Sequencing was carried out using naive CD8+ T cells sorted from blood. Receptors originate from a man between 18 and 35 years old in good health. The CDR3 runs from the conserved cysteine through the conserved F or W. A D gene is named only where the DNA matches it firmly. Rows give clone size only sometimes, using once, few, many, or a class for an expanded clone.

>TRBJ2-2|NA|TRBV6-5|once
CASSWYDGSQPGELFF
TGTGCCAGCAGTTGGTACGACGGATCTCAACCCGGGGAGCTGTTTTTT
>TRBJ2-5|TRBD1|TRBV10-1|NA
CASSESKKLRGDRGRETQYF
TGCGCCAGCAGTGAGTCGAAGAAGTTGAGGGGGGACAGGGGGCGAGAGACCCAGTACTTC
>TRBJ2-4|TRBD1|TRBV30|NA
CAFATGTGVQYF
TGTGCCTTTGCGACCGGGACAGGGGTTCAGTACTTC
>TRBJ2-1|NA|TRBV7-6|NA
CASSLGVGLSYEQFF
TGTGCCAGCAGCTTAGGAGTGGGCTTAAGCTATGAGCAGTTCTTC
>TRBJ1-1|NA|TRBV27|NA
CASSLAPTEAFF
TGTGCCAGCAGTTTGGCCCCCACGGAAGCTTTCTTT
>TRBJ1-5|NA|TRBV6-4|NA
CASSGLTGGPPFFSNQPQHF
TGTGCCAGCAGTGGCCTCACGGGGGGTCCCCCCTTTTTTAGCAATCAGCCCCAGCATTTT
>TRBJ2-3|TRBD2|TRBV7-6|NA
CASSLVLAGVTDTQYF
TGTGCCAGCAGCTTAGTGCTAGCGGGAGTTACAGATACGCAGTATTTT
>TRBJ2-7|NA|TRBV7-8|NA
CASSSVGRGYEQYF
TGTGCCAGCAGCTCGGTCGGGCGCGGCTACGAGCAGTACTTC
>TRBJ2-2|NA|TRBV6-4|once
CASSEGVNTGELFF
TGTGCCAGCAGTGAGGGGGTGAACACCGGGGAGCTGTTTTTT
>TRBJ2-7|TRBD1|TRBV5-6|once
CASSPGQGVYEQYF
TGTGCCAGCAGCCCGGGACAGGGGGTCTACGAGCAGTACTTC
>TRBJ1-2|NA|TRBV6-6|NA
CASSYTDESSLYTF
TGTGCCAGCAGTTATACGGACGAGTCATCACTCTACACCTTC
>TRBJ1-2|TRBD1|TRBV27|NA
CASSSTGVNYGYTF
TGTGCCAGCAGTTCTACAGGGGTGAACTATGGCTACACCTTC
>TRBJ1-1|NA|TRBV10-1|NA
CASSDRGDTEAFF
TGCGCCAGCAGTGATCGGGGGGACACTGAAGCTTTCTTT
>TRBJ2-7|NA|TRBV6-1|NA
CASSELGYEQYF
TGTGCCAGCAGTGAATTGGGATACGAGCAGTACTTC
>TRBJ2-7|NA|TRBV7-9|NA
CASAQRVHEQYF
TGTGCCAGCGCCCAGCGGGTCCACGAGCAGTACTTC
>TRBJ1-1|NA|TRBV2|NA
CASSEKGGLTGIAFF
TGTGCCAGCAGTGAAAAGGGCGGGTTGACGGGAATTGCTTTCTTT
>TRBJ1-5|NA|TRBV6-1|NA
CASSDGGVNQPQHF
TGTGCCAGCAGTGACGGCGGGGTTAATCAGCCCCAGCATTTT
>TRBJ2-1|NA|TRBV13|NA
CASSKNNEQFF
TGTGCCAGCAGCAAGAACAATGAGCAGTTCTTC
>TRBJ1-4|TRBD1|TRBV4-1|NA
CASSGGTGWAATNEKLFF
TGCGCCAGCAGCGGAGGGACAGGGTGGGCAGCAACTAATGAAAAACTGTTTTTT
>TRBJ1-6|NA|TRBV4-3|once
CASSQDGGLDSPLHF
TGCGCCAGCAGCCAAGACGGAGGGCTGGATTCACCCCTCCACTTT